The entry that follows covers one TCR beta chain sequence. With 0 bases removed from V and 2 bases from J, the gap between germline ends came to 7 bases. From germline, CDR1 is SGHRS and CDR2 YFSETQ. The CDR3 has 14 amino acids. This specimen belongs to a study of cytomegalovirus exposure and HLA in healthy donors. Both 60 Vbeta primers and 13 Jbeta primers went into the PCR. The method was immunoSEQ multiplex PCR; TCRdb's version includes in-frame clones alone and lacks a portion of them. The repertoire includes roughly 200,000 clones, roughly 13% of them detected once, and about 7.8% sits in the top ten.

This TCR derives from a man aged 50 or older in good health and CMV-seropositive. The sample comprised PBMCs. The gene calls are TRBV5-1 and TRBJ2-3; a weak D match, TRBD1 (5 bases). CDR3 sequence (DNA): TGCGCCAGCAGCTTGGGGGGCCCCACAGATACGCAGTATTTT. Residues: CASSLGGPTDTQYF.